The T cell receptor (beta chain) under discussion was sequenced for a study of tumor-infiltrating lymphocytes in glioblastoma multiforme. General study points: RNA-based TCR sequencing may distort clone frequencies, since cells carry unequal TCR transcript numbers. T cells were not sorted into functional subsets.

Concerning this clonotype itself: The target antigen is unknown. The CDR3 end shows no conserved phenylalanine or tryptophan, and so a read error is likely. No DNA is shown, since the ends of the CDR3 on it are uncertain; the CDR3 is the one TCRdb lists.

Three nested ARM-PCR rounds with V-beta and C-beta primers built TCRB libraries. Each CDR3 protein is one row after TCRdb ran MiXCR on the multiplex PCR reads. The sample consists of 30,000 or so distinct CDR3 sequences, more than 55% of them appearing once. Sequenced input: brain tumor tissue. The receptor was isolated from a male donor with glioblastoma.

CDR3 sequence: CSAPLDRGRYLTDTQYL. The chain employs TRBV20-1 and TRBJ2-3; TRBD1 is the table's D call and was not checked against the DNA. The CDR3 contains 17 residues when both ends are counted. Per germline, CDR1 DFQATT and CDR2 SNEGSKA (reference sequence).